Sequencing of this T cell receptor (beta chain) was carried out in a study of shared clonotypes between healthy human individuals. Data came from immunoSEQ multiplex PCR; TCRdb stores just in-frame clones and leaves some out. Of roughly 760,000 clones listed, over 65% were seen once; the top ten hold 1.5% to 2%. Points from the study as a whole: Shared clonotypes: about 5.3% naive CD4, around 3.7% naive CD8, about 2.2% memory CD4, 0.4% memory CD8. Only blood was sampled; tissue repertoires likely differ.

Notes on this clone: Its antigen remains unidentified.

The CDR3 covers 15 residues. The V gene's germline CDR1 is WSHSY and CDR2 SAAADI. V was clipped by 7 bases and J by 5 bases; unmatched bases: 8. Source material: memory CD4+ T cells sorted from blood. As for subset: CD45RA-negative fraction. The receptor's source is a woman between 25 and 40 years old in good health. The V gene is TRBV10-2, the J gene TRBJ2-5; 12 nucleotides align to TRBD2. The chain's CDR3 is CASMGTSGHRETQYF. CDR3 in DNA: TGCGCCAGCATGGGGACTAGCGGGCACCGCGAGACCCAGTACTTC.